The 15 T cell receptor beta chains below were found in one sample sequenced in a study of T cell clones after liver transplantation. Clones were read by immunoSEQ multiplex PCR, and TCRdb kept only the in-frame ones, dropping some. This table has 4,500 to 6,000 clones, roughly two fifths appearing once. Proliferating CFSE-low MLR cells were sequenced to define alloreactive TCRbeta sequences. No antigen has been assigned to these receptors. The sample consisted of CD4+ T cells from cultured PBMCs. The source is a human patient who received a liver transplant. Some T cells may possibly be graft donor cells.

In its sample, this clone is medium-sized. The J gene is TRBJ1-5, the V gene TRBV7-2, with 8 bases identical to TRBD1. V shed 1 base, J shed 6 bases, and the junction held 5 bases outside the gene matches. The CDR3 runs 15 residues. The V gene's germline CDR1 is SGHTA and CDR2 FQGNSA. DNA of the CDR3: TGTGCCAGCAGCTTAGGGCAGGGGGCGAGTCAGCCCCAGCATTTT. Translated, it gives CASSLGQGASQPQHF.

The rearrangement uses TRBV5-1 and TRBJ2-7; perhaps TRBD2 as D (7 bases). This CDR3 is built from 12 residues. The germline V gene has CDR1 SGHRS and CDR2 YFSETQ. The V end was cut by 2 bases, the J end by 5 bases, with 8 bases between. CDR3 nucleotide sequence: TGCGCCAGCAGCTTAGGGGGGGACGAGCAGTACTTC. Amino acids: CASSLGGDEQYF.

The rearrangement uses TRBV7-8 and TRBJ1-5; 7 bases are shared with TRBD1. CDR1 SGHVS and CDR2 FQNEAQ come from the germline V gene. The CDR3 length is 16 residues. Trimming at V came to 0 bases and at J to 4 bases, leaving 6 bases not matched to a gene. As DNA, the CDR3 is TGTGCCAGCAGCTTAGCAAAGGGACAGATTAATCAGCCCCAGCATTTT. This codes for CASSLAKGQINQPQHF.

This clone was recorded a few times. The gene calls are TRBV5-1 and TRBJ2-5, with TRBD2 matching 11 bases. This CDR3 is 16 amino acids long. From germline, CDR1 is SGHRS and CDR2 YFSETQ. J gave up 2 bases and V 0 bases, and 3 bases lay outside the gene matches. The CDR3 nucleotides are TGCGCCAGCAGCTTGGGACTAGCGGGAAGGCAAGAGACCCAGTACTTC. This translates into CASSLGLAGRQETQYF.

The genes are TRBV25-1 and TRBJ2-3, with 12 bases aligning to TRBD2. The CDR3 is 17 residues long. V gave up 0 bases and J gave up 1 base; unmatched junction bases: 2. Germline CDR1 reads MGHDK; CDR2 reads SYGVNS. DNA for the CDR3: TGTGCCAGCAGTGAATATAGGACTAGCGGGGGCACAGATACGCAGTATTTT. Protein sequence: CASSEYRTSGGTDTQYF.

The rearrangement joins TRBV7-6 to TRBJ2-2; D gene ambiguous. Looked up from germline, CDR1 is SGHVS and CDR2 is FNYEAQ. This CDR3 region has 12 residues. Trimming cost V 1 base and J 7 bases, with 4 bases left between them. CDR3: CASSLVVGELFF. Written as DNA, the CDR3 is TGTGCCAGCAGCTTAGTTGTCGGGGAGCTGTTTTTT.

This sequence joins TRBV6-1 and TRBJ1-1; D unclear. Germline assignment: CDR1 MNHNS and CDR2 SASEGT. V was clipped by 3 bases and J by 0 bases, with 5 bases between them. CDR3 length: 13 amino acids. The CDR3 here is CASSDGVNTEAFF. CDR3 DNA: TGTGCCAGCAGTGACGGGGTGAACACTGAAGCTTTCTTT.

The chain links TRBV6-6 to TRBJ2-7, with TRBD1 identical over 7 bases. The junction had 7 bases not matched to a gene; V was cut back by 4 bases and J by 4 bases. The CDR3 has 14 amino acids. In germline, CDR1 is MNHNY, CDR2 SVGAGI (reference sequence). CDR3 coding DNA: TGTGCCAGCAGTTTTGACAGGGTAGCGTACGAGCAGTACTTC. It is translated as CASSFDRVAYEQYF.

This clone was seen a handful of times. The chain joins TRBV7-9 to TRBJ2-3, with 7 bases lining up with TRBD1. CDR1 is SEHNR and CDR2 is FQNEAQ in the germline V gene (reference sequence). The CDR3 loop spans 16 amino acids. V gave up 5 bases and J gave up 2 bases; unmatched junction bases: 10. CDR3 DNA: TGTGCCAGCAGCCAGCCAAAGGGGGCCCCCACAGATACGCAGTATTTT. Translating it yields CASSQPKGAPTDTQYF.

The CDR3 region has the DNA TGTGCCAGCAGTGACTACGGGATAGACAATCAGCCCCAGCATTTT. Its protein is CASSDYGIDNQPQHF. This chain joins TRBV6-1 and TRBJ1-5; D not certain. V was pared by 3 bases and J by 3 bases, with 12 bases between. Germline CDR1 reads MNHNS; CDR2 reads SASEGT. The CDR3 runs to 15 residues.

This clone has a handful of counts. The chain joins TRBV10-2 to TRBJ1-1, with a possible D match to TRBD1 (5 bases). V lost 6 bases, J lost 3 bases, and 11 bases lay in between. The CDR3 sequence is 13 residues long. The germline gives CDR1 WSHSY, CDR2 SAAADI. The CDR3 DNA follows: TGCGCCAGCAGAGGGACGGGTTACACTGAAGCTTTCTTT. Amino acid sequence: CASRGTGYTEAFF.

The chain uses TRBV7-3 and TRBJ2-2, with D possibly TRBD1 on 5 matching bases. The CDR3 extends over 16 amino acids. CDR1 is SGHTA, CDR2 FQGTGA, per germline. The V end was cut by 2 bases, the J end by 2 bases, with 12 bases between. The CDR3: CASSLVRGANTGELFF. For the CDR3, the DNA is TGTGCCAGCAGCTTAGTAAGGGGCGCAAACACCGGGGAGCTGTTTTTT.

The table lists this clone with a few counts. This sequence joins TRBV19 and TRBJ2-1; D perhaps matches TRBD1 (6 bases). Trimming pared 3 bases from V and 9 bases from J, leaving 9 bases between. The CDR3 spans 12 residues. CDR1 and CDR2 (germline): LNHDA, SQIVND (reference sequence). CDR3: CASSMDRIEQFF. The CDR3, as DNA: TGTGCCAGTAGTATGGACAGAATTGAGCAGTTCTTC.

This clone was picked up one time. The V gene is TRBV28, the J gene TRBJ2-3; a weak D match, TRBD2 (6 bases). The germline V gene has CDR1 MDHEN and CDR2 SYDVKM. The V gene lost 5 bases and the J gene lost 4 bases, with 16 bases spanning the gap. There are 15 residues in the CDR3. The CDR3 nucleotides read TGTGCCAGCAGTGCGCCGCGGGGTGCATCAGATACGCAGTATTTT. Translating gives CASSAPRGASDTQYF.

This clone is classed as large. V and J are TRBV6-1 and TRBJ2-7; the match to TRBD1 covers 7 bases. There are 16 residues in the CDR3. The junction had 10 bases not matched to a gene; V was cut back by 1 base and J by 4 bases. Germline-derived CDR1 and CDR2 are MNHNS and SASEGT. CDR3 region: CASSEGQGIRSYEQYF. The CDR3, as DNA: TGTGCCAGCAGTGAAGGACAGGGCATTCGGTCTTACGAGCAGTACTTC.